Sequencing of this T cell receptor beta chain was carried out in a study of resident and recirculating memory T cells in vitiligo. General observations from the study: Different lesions suggested infiltration by different T cell clones.

Patients had to be free of confetti depigmentation, indicating active vitiligo. The protocol was immunoSEQ multiplex PCR, while the TCRdb copy is restricted to in-frame clones and leaves out a portion. The data show more than 35,000 clones, around 90% seen once. As for this clone: As yet, its antigen is unknown.

Per germline, CDR1 SGHAT and CDR2 FQNNGV. V lost 0 bases and J lost 6; bases outside the gene matches: 1. The CDR3 extends over 14 amino acids. V is TRBV11-2 and J is TRBJ2-7; TRBD1 agrees at 11 bases. The sample taken for sequencing was blood. The receptor's source is a male donor with vitiligo. The CDR3 protein is CASSLDGTGGEQYF. As DNA, the CDR3 is TGTGCCAGCAGCTTAGATGGGACAGGGGGCGAGCAGTACTTC.